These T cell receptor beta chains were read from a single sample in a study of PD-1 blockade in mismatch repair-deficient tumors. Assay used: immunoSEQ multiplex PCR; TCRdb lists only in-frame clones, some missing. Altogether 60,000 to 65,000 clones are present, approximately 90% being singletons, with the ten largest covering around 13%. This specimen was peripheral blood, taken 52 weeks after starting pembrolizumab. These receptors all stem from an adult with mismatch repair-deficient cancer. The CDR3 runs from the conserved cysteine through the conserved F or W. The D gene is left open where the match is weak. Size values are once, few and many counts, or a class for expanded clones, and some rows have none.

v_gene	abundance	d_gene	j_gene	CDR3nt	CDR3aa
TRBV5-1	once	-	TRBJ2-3	TGCGCCAGCAGCCCAAGAGGGGCGTCCCCAGATACGCAGTATTTT	CASSPRGASPDTQYF
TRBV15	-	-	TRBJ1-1	TGTGCCACCAGCGTTACAGAAAACACTGAAGCTTTCTTT	CATSVTENTEAFF
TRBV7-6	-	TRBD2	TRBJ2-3	TGTGCCAGCAGCGCCTCACCCCGCCCTAGCGGGAGGGCCAATCCAGATACGCAGTATTTT	CASSASPRPSGRANPDTQYF
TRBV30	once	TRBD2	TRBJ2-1	TGTGCCTGGAGTACTGCTAGCGGGGGGGATAATGAGCAGTTCTTC	CAWSTASGGDNEQFF
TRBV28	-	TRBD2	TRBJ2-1	TGTGCCAGCAGCCCAACCAGGGATAGCGGGAGAGGTGAGCAGTTCTTC	CASSPTRDSGRGEQFF
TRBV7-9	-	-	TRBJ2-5	TGTGCCAGCAGCCCAAGGGACGGCGAGACCCAGTACTTC	CASSPRDGETQYF
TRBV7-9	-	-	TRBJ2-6	TGTGCCAGCAGCTTAGTGGGGTTGGGGGCCAACGTCCTGACTTTC	CASSLVGLGANVLTF
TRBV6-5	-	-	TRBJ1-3	TGTGCCAGCAGTACGGATGTCGGAAACACCATATATTTT	CASSTDVGNTIYF
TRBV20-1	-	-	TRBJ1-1	TGCAGTGCTAGTATATTCACTGAAGCTTTCTTT	CSASIFTEAFF
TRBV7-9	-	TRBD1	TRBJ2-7	TGTGCCAGCAGCCAGCAGGGGACAGCCTACGAGCAGTACTTC	CASSQQGTAYEQYF
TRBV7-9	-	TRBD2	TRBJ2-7	TGTGCCAGCAGCTCCGGGGGGACTAGCGCCCAACTAAGCTCCTACGAGCAGTACTTC	CASSSGGTSAQLSSYEQYF
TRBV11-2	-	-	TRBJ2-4	TGTGCCAGCAGCTTAGGGGTTATAGACAAAAACATTCAGTACTTC	CASSLGVIDKNIQYF
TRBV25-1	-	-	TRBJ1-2	TGTGCCAGCAGTGCCGGTTCAGGGATCTATGGCTACACCTTC	CASSAGSGIYGYTF
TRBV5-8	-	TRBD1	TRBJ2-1	TGTGCCAGCAGCTCTAGGACAGGGCGAAATGAGCAGTTCTTC	CASSSRTGRNEQFF